The 28 T cell receptor beta chains in this list originate from one sample, sequenced in a study of OX40 agonist ivuxolimab in advanced cancers. This table comes from immunoSEQ multiplex PCR, and its TCRdb copy is limited to in-frame clones, with some not included. The sample has tens of thousands of clones, about nine tenths seen once; the top ten hold 0.4% to 0.65%. The sample was CD4+ or CD8+ T cells sorted from blood, taken in a trial of the OX40 agonist ivuxolimab. These receptors were collected from an adult with an advanced solid tumor such as melanoma, head and neck, liver or kidney cancer.

J is TRBJ2-7 and V is TRBV28, with no clear D. The CDR3 extends over 13 amino acids. The V end lost 6 bases, the J end lost 4 bases, and 13 bases lay between the germline ends. The germline V gene has CDR1 MDHEN and CDR2 SYDVKM. The CDR3 spells CASSPMHSYEQYF. CDR3 sequence (DNA): TGTGCCAGCAGCCCTATGCACTCGTACGAGCAGTACTTC. The variable domain in full, with the rest retrieved from reference TRBV28 and TRBJ2-7, is DVKVTQSSRYLVKRTGEKVFLECVQDMDHENMFWYRQDPGLGLRLIYFSYDVKMKEKGDIPEGYSVSREKKERFSLILESASTNQTSMYLCASSPMHSYEQYFGPGTRLTVT.

The chain employs TRBV9 and TRBJ2-2; 8 bases match TRBD2. Germline assignment: CDR1 SGDLS and CDR2 YYNGEE. The J segment lost 3 bases and the V segment lost 4 bases, leaving 17 bases of the junction unmatched. The CDR3 sequence is 19 residues long. CDR3 DNA: TGTGCCAGCAGCCAATCCGCTGGGCAGCGGGAGAAGGACACCGGGGAGCTGTTTTTT. Translation: CASSQSAGQREKDTGELFF. Full variable domain (rest looked up from reference TRBV9 and TRBJ2-2): DSGVTQTPKHLITATGQRVTLRCSPRSGDLSVYWYQQSLDQGLQFLIQYYNGEERAKGNILERFSAQQFPDLHSELNLSSLELGDSALYFCASSQSAGQREKDTGELFFGEGSRLTVL.

This clone was recorded only once. CDR3 in DNA: TGTGCCAGTACCAGGACTAGCGGGAGGATTACCTACAATGAGCAGTTCTTC. As protein: CASTRTSGRITYNEQFF. The V gene is TRBV19, the J gene TRBJ2-1; 14 bases align to TRBD2. Trimming cost V 7 bases and J 2 bases; bases outside gene matches: 7. Germline V lookup: CDR1 LNHDA, CDR2 SQIVND (reference sequence). CDR3 length equals 17 residues. Variable domain in full (rest from reference TRBV19 and TRBJ2-1): DGGITQSPKYLFRKEGQNVTLSCEQNLNHDAMYWYRQDPGQGLRLIYYSQIVNDFQKGDIAEGYSVSREKKESFPLTVTSAQKNPTAFYLCASTRTSGRITYNEQFFGPGTRLTVL.

The gene calls are TRBV11-2 and TRBJ2-7, with a tentative D call TRBD2 (6 bases). V lost 6 bases and J lost 2, with 11 bases in between. The CDR3 loop spans 13 amino acids. Germline CDR1 and CDR2: SGHAT and FQNNGV. This chain's CDR3 is CASRTGTAYEQYF. CDR3 DNA sequence: TGTGCCAGCAGGACCGGGACTGCCTACGAGCAGTACTTC.

The chain uses TRBV6-1 and TRBJ2-5, with no clear D. Germline V gene lookup returns CDR1 MNHNS and CDR2 SASEGT. CDR3 length: 13 residues. V was cut by 4 bases and J by 5 bases, with 11 bases left in between. CDR3 sequence: CASSGTWLETQYF. CDR3 nucleotides: TGTGCCAGCAGTGGGACGTGGCTGGAGACCCAGTACTTC.

The chain recombines TRBV11-2 with TRBJ1-4; D perhaps matches TRBD1 (5 bases). Between the trimmed V and J ends, which lost 8 bases and 3 bases, there was a span of 10 bases. This CDR3 contains 13 residues. In germline, CDR1 is SGHAT, CDR2 FQNNGV. CDR3 residues: CASGGLANEKLFF. For the CDR3, the DNA is TGTGCCAGCGGGGGGTTGGCTAATGAAAAACTGTTTTTT. Full variable domain (missing parts from reference TRBV11-2 and TRBJ1-4): EAGVAQSPRYKIIEKRQSVAFWCNPISGHATLYWYQQILGQGPKLLIQFQNNGVVDDSQLPKDRFSAERLKGVDSTLKIQPAKLEDSAVYLCASGGLANEKLFFGSGTQLSVL.

The rearrangement uses TRBV7-9 and TRBJ1-5; a weak D match, TRBD1 (6 bases). Trimming pared 4 bases from V and 3 bases from J, leaving 10 bases between. The CDR3 spans 14 residues. Germline loops: CDR1 SEHNR, CDR2 FQNEAQ (reference sequence). CDR3 coding DNA: TGTGCCAGCAGCTCCCAGGGGTACAATCAGCCCCAGCATTTT. It yields the protein CASSSQGYNQPQHF. The full variable domain, completed using reference TRBV7-9 and TRBJ1-5, is DTGVSQNPRHKITKRGQNVTFRCDPISEHNRLYWYRQTLGQGPEFLTYFQNEAQLEKSRLLSDRFSAERPKGSFSTLEIQRTEQGDSAMYLCASSSQGYNQPQHFGDGTRLSIL.

The gene calls are TRBV4-1 and TRBJ2-5; TRBD2 aligns across 15 bases. The length of the CDR3 is 18 residues. CDR1 is MGHRA, CDR2 YSYEKL, per germline. The V and J ends lost 3 bases and 5 bases, in that order; junction bases with no gene match: 10. The CDR3 sequence: CASSQARTSGRARETQYF. For the CDR3, the DNA is TGCGCCAGCAGCCAGGCACGGACTAGCGGGAGGGCCAGGGAGACCCAGTACTTC.

J is TRBJ2-7 and V is TRBV29-1; 9 bases fit TRBD2. CDR3 size: 13 residues. Germline trimming cut 7 bases from V and 0 bases from J; bases unmatched to any gene: 4. Germline values: CDR1 SQVTM, CDR2 ANQGSEA. CDR3 in DNA: TGCAGCGCGCGGACTAGCGTCTCCTACGAGCAGTACTTC. Translating it yields CSARTSVSYEQYF.

The gene calls are TRBV5-1 and TRBJ2-3, with a tentative D call TRBD1 (6 bases). The germline V gene has CDR1 SGHRS and CDR2 YFSETQ. Trimming left V 0 bases short and J 6 bases short, with 14 bases between. The CDR3 runs 15 residues. DNA for the CDR3: TGCGCCAGCAGCTTGGGAGGGACAACTGGGGATACGCAGTATTTT. Amino acid sequence: CASSLGGTTGDTQYF.

This clone was counted once. The chain carries TRBV30 and TRBJ1-6, with D perhaps TRBD1 (5 bases). Per the germline V gene, CDR1 is GTSNPN and CDR2 is SVGIG (reference sequence). The CDR3 runs 14 residues. Between the trimmed V and J ends, which lost 2 bases and 14 bases, there was a span of 19 bases. In nucleotides, the CDR3 is TGTGCCTGGAGTCTCGGGACCCCGGGGTTAGCCCTCCACTTT. The encoded protein is CAWSLGTPGLALHF.

V is TRBV19 and J is TRBJ2-2; 8 bases fit TRBD1. CDR1 and CDR2 (germline): LNHDA, SQIVND (reference sequence). The CDR3 covers 15 residues. V was clipped by 8 bases and J by 6 bases; unmatched bases: 11. DNA of the CDR3: TGTGCCAGTCGGACAGGGAACAGGGTAGCCGGGGAGCTGTTTTTT. Translation: CASRTGNRVAGELFF. The full variable domain, in which reference TRBV19 and TRBJ2-2 provide the parts outside the CDR3, is DGGITQSPKYLFRKEGQNVTLSCEQNLNHDAMYWYRQDPGQGLRLIYYSQIVNDFQKGDIAEGYSVSREKKESFPLTVTSAQKNPTAFYLCASRTGNRVAGELFFGEGSRLTVL.

The chain joins TRBV27 to TRBJ1-5; tentatively, D is TRBD1 (5 bases). Germline CDR1 MNHEY, CDR2 SMNVEV (reference sequence). The CDR3 spans 15 residues. Trimming left V 3 bases short and J 0 bases short, with 9 bases between. The DNA of the CDR3 is TGTGCCAGCAGTTTTTCAGGGATTAGCAATCAGCCCCAGCATTTT. Amino acids: CASSFSGISNQPQHF.

V is TRBV4-2 and J is TRBJ2-1, with D perhaps matching TRBD2 (6 bases). V was trimmed by 4 bases and J by 0 bases, leaving 16 bases between them. This CDR3 comprises 17 residues. Germline V gene data show CDR1 as LGHNA and CDR2 as YNFKEQ. The CDR3 nucleotides read TGTGCCAGCAGCCTGGCGGGGAGCGGTCTCTCCTACAATGAGCAGTTCTTC. This codes for CASSLAGSGLSYNEQFF.

The chain employs TRBV18 and TRBJ1-1; D unclear. Trimming shortened V by 4 bases and J by 6 bases, and 12 bases separated the two germline ends. Germline V CDR1 and CDR2: KGHSH, LQKENI. The CDR3 runs 13 residues. CDR3 coding DNA: TGTGCCAGCTCACAATTAGCCAGGTCTGAAGCTTTCTTT. It yields the protein CASSQLARSEAFF.

The gene calls are TRBV18 and TRBJ2-7, with 16 bases fitting TRBD2. The J segment lost 7 bases and the V segment lost 3 bases, leaving 6 bases of the junction unmatched. Germline V gives CDR1 KGHSH, CDR2 LQKENI. The CDR3 has 16 residues. This CDR3 reads CASSPPGLAGGGEQYF. As DNA, the CDR3 is TGTGCCAGCTCACCTCCGGGACTAGCGGGAGGGGGAGAGCAGTACTTC.

This clone was counted a few times. J is TRBJ1-4 and V is TRBV6-4, with a weak D call TRBD1 (6 bases). V lost 6 bases, J lost 3 bases, and 14 bases lay in between. The CDR3 is 15 residues long. Per the germline V gene, CDR1 is MRHNA and CDR2 is SNTAGT. The CDR3 reads CASRRLTGPNEKLFF. CDR3 nucleotides: TGTGCCAGCAGACGATTAACAGGGCCTAATGAAAAACTGTTTTTT.

The V call is TRBV19, the J call TRBJ1-5; D is ambiguous. CDR1 is LNHDA and CDR2 is SQIVND in the germline V gene (reference sequence). Trimming stripped 5 bases from V and 0 bases from J, with 14 bases between. CDR3 length: 16 amino acids. CDR3 DNA sequence: TGTGCCAGTAGTTCTTACCACACAGATAGCAATCAGCCCCAGCATTTT. Amino acids: CASSSYHTDSNQPQHF.

The chain carries TRBV5-6 and TRBJ2-7; D remains ambiguous. Germline V lookup: CDR1 SGHDT, CDR2 YYEEEE. This CDR3 comprises 11 residues. Trimming removed 0 bases from V and 2 bases from J, with 0 bases in between. The CDR3, as DNA: TGTGCCAGCAGCTTGGCCTACGAGCAGTACTTC. The encoded protein is CASSLAYEQYF.

CDR3 protein: CASSLGLLSNQPQHF. The DNA for the CDR3 is TGTGCCAGCAGCTTGGGATTACTTAGCAATCAGCCCCAGCATTTT. V usage is TRBV5-8 and J usage is TRBJ1-5; no definite D call. V was cut by 0 bases and J by 0 bases, with 7 bases left in between. Germline V lookup: CDR1 SGHTS, CDR2 YDEGEE. The CDR3 is 15 residues long.

V is TRBV19 and J is TRBJ2-3; 10 bases are a match to TRBD1. Per germline, CDR1 LNHDA and CDR2 SQIVND (reference sequence). The junction had 4 bases not matched to a gene; V was cut back by 4 bases and J by 3 bases. This CDR3 is built from 15 residues. CDR3 residues: CASSTRQGATDTQYF. DNA for the CDR3: TGTGCCAGTAGTACCAGACAGGGGGCTACAGATACGCAGTATTTT.

The chain carries TRBV29-1 and TRBJ1-1; TRBD1 matches at 10 bases. The V gene's germline CDR1 is SQVTM and CDR2 ANQGSEA. This CDR3 is built from 13 residues. With 6 bases clipped from V and 1 base from J, the junction kept 2 bases outside the gene matches. CDR3 nucleotide sequence: TGCAGCGTCCGGACAGGGGGGAACACTGAAGCTTTCTTT. It encodes CSVRTGGNTEAFF.

This rearrangement joins TRBV6-5 to TRBJ1-1; D may be TRBD1 (6 bases). Germline-derived CDR1 and CDR2 are MNHEY and SVGAGI. There are 10 residues in the CDR3. V lost 10 bases, J lost 7 bases, and 10 bases lay in between. DNA of the CDR3: TGTGCCACCACCAGGGGTGAAGCTTTCTTT. It is translated as CATTRGEAFF.

The chain is built from TRBV4-2 and TRBJ2-3; D tentatively fits TRBD1 or TRBD2 (5 bases each). V lost 1 base and J lost 3, with 14 bases in between. The CDR3 contains 16 residues. Germline V gene lookup returns CDR1 LGHNA and CDR2 YNFKEQ. The CDR3 protein is CASSQGSGPPTDTQYF. The CDR3 DNA follows: TGTGCCAGCAGCCAAGGGTCGGGACCACCAACAGATACGCAGTATTTT.

The J gene is TRBJ2-5, the V gene TRBV2; 7 bases fit TRBD1. The CDR3 consists of 17 residues. The ends lost 5 bases at V and 3 bases at J; junction bases unmatched: 15. From germline, CDR1 is SNHLY and CDR2 FYNNEI. This CDR3 is CASSSVRPGTEKETQYF. The CDR3 DNA sequence: TGTGCCAGCAGTTCCGTACGCCCCGGGACAGAAAAAGAGACCCAGTACTTC.

The chain employs TRBV6-1 and TRBJ1-2; D is undetermined. CDR3 length equals 12 residues. CDR1 is MNHNS, CDR2 SASEGT, per germline. V lost 5 bases and J lost 2, with 6 bases in between. The CDR3 region is CASSTGNYGYTF. In DNA, the CDR3 is TGTGCCAGCAGTACGGGGAACTATGGCTACACCTTC.

The V call is TRBV5-1, the J call TRBJ2-7; D unclear. Germline V gives CDR1 SGHRS, CDR2 YFSETQ. V lost 3 bases, J lost 5 bases, and 18 bases lay in between. The CDR3 extends over 15 amino acids. The CDR3 region has the DNA TGCGCCAGCAGCTCCATCCCAACCCAGACTGACGAGCAGTACTTC. Translation: CASSSIPTQTDEQYF.

The rearrangement uses TRBV28 and TRBJ2-2; TRBD1 matches at 12 bases. In germline, CDR1 is MDHEN, CDR2 SYDVKM. This CDR3 contains 16 residues. The J segment lost 7 bases and the V segment lost 2 bases, leaving 5 bases of the junction unmatched. In DNA form, the CDR3 reads TGTGCCAGCAGTTTAAGGGACAGGGGGCGAGGCGGGGAGCTGTTTTTT. It translates to CASSLRDRGRGGELFF.